Listed below are T cell receptor beta chains from one sample, sequenced in a study of T cell clones after liver transplantation. Generated by immunoSEQ multiplex PCR, the TCRdb table keeps only in-frame clones and is missing some. The sample has some 60,000 clones; about two thirds are singletons. The sequenced sample was CD4+ T cells from blood, obtained before liver transplant. Receptors were obtained from a human donor who received a liver transplant. CDR3s include the opening cysteine and the closing phenylalanine or tryptophan. The D gene is left open where the match is weak. A row's size may be missing; if present it is once, few, many or a size class.

V gene	J gene	clone size	D gene	CDR3 protein	CDR3 DNA
TRBV6-1	TRBJ2-7	few	.	CASTAGVPAYEQYF	TGTGCCAGCACGGCAGGGGTCCCAGCCTACGAGCAGTACTTC
TRBV4-2	TRBJ2-3	.	.	CASSQEGRGAADTQYF	TGTGCCAGCAGCCAAGAAGGGAGGGGGGCAGCAGATACGCAGTATTTT
TRBV5-1	TRBJ1-3	.	.	CASSLGSSGNTIYF	TGCGCCAGCAGCTTGGGCAGCTCTGGAAACACCATATATTTT
TRBV2	TRBJ1-6	.	TRBD1	CASSLRRTGGNSPLHF	TGTGCCAGCAGCCTCCGTCGGACAGGGGGTAATTCACCCCTCCACTTT
TRBV5-6	TRBJ1-1	.	TRBD1	CASSAGTGVGTEAFF	TGTGCCAGCAGCGCCGGGACAGGGGTAGGGACTGAAGCTTTCTTT
TRBV5-4	TRBJ1-4	.	TRBD1	CASSLSGTGGEKLFF	TGTGCCAGCAGCTTATCCGGGACAGGGGGGGAAAAACTGTTTTTT
TRBV19	TRBJ1-5	.	.	CASSIAVSNQPQHF	TGTGCCAGTAGTATAGCAGTTAGCAATCAGCCCCAGCATTTT
TRBV30	TRBJ2-2	.	.	CASQGAGTNTGELFF	TGTGCCTCCCAAGGGGCGGGGACGAACACCGGGGAGCTGTTTTTT
TRBV6-5	TRBJ2-5	.	.	CASSYSLQFQETQYF	TGTGCCAGCAGTTACTCTCTACAGTTCCAAGAGACCCAGTACTTC
TRBV6-1	TRBJ2-6	.	TRBD1	CASSPTGSGANVLTF	TGTGCCAGCAGTCCGACAGGGTCTGGGGCCAACGTCCTGACTTTC
TRBV28	TRBJ2-5	.	TRBD1	CASRSGQGGQETQYF	TGTGCCAGCAGGTCGGGACAGGGGGGTCAAGAGACCCAGTACTTC
TRBV2	TRBJ2-3	.	TRBD2	CASSSLAAGRGQYF	TGTGCCAGCAGTTCACTAGCGGCCGGTCGCGGGCAGTATTTT
TRBV19	TRBJ2-5	.	.	CASSQDRQETQYF	TGTGCCAGTAGTCAGGATAGGCAAGAGACCCAGTACTTC
TRBV18	TRBJ2-6	.	.	CASLPDSGANVLTF	TGTGCCAGCTTGCCAGACTCTGGGGCCAACGTCCTGACTTTC
TRBV10-2	TRBJ2-1	.	TRBD2	CASRVGLAGLNEQFF	TGCGCCAGCCGTGTGGGACTAGCGGGGTTGAATGAGCAGTTCTTC
TRBV30	TRBJ1-1	.	.	CAWSFRGSTEAFF	TGTGCCTGGAGCTTCAGGGGTTCCACTGAAGCTTTCTTT
TRBV30	TRBJ2-3	once	TRBD2	CAWSRIGLAGDLSSTDTQYF	TGTGCCTGGAGTCGTATCGGCCTAGCGGGGGACTTATCTAGCACAGATACGCAGTATTTT
TRBV19	TRBJ2-3	.	TRBD1	CASSIRDRATDTQYF	TGTGCCAGTAGCATCCGGGACAGGGCCACAGATACGCAGTATTTT
TRBV27	TRBJ2-7	few	.	CASRRQGSGYEQYF	TGTGCCAGCAGGCGACAGGGAAGCGGGTACGAGCAGTACTTC
TRBV2	TRBJ2-3	.	TRBD1	CASSGTGVPTDTQYF	TGTGCCAGCAGCGGGACAGGGGTCCCCACAGATACGCAGTATTTT
TRBV4-2	TRBJ2-2	many	.	CASSQGGRANTGELFF	TGTGCCAGCAGCCAAGGGGGCAGGGCGAACACCGGGGAGCTGTTTTTT
TRBV19	TRBJ1-2	few	.	CASSSGRNYGYTF	TGTGCCAGTAGCTCCGGGAGAAACTATGGCTACACCTTC
TRBV23-1	TRBJ1-1	.	.	CASGGGLGAFF	TGCGCCAGCGGGGGAGGGCTCGGGGCTTTCTTT
TRBV30	TRBJ1-6	once	.	CAWSSSSYNSPLHF	TGTGCCTGGAGCTCGAGCTCCTATAATTCACCCCTCCACTTT
TRBV11-3	TRBJ2-1	.	TRBD2	CASSRTSGGRNEQFF	TGTGCCAGCAGCCGGACTAGCGGGGGAAGGAATGAGCAGTTCTTC
TRBV11-2	TRBJ1-2	.	.	CASSSRGGYTF	TGTGCCAGCAGCTCCAGGGGCGGCTACACCTTC
TRBV7-3	TRBJ2-7	once	TRBD2	CASSSGLAATPEQYF	TGTGCCAGCAGCTCGGGACTAGCGGCAACCCCCGAGCAGTACTTC
TRBV7-8	TRBJ1-5	.	TRBD1	CASSPRPLDRAGNQPQHF	TGTGCCAGCAGCCCTCGACCCCTGGACAGGGCCGGCAATCAGCCCCAGCATTTT
TRBV11-2	TRBJ1-4	.	TRBD1	CASSSDRVNEKLFF	TGTGCCAGCAGCTCAGACAGGGTCAATGAAAAACTGTTTTTT
TRBV9	TRBJ1-2	.	TRBD1	CASSDPRGQNYGYTF	TGTGCCAGCAGCGATCCCAGGGGGCAGAACTATGGCTACACCTTC
TRBV30	TRBJ1-1	.	TRBD1	CAWSGQGALTEAFF	TGTGCCTGGAGCGGCCAGGGGGCCTTGACTGAAGCTTTCTTT
TRBV7-2	TRBJ2-5	.	.	CASSLDLGAQGTQYF	TGTGCCAGCAGCTTAGATCTGGGGGCGCAGGGGACCCAGTACTTC
TRBV29-1	TRBJ1-1	.	.	CSVDDRSRAFF	TGCAGCGTCGATGACAGGTCCAGGGCTTTCTTT
TRBV28	TRBJ1-3	.	TRBD1	CASSLFGQGSGNTIYF	TGTGCCAGCAGTCTTTTCGGACAGGGCAGTGGAAACACCATATATTTT
TRBV5-8	TRBJ2-7	.	TRBD1	CASSSGQVPYEQYF	TGTGCCAGCAGCTCAGGACAGGTTCCCTACGAGCAGTACTTC
TRBV5-1	TRBJ1-1	.	.	CASKGGETEAFF	TGCGCCAGCAAGGGAGGGGAGACTGAAGCTTTCTTT
TRBV9	TRBJ2-1	.	TRBD2	CASSVDSGASSYNEQFF	TGTGCCAGCAGCGTAGATAGCGGGGCTAGCTCCTACAATGAGCAGTTCTTC
TRBV7-9	TRBJ2-3	.	.	CASSSSGLSTSTDTQYF	TGTGCCAGCAGCTCCTCGGGACTTTCCACTAGCACAGATACGCAGTATTTT
TRBV6-1	TRBJ1-1	.	TRBD1	CASSAGGTGGLTGTEAFF	TGTGCCAGCAGTGCGGGGGGGACAGGGGGCTTAACGGGCACTGAAGCTTTCTTT
TRBV6-5	TRBJ1-3	.	.	CASSRSLVGGNTIYF	TGTGCCAGCAGTCGTAGCCTTGTAGGAGGAAACACCATATATTTT